A single T cell receptor (beta chain) is shown here with its context. Its target is unknown. These data are taken from a study of B cell selection in AIRE deficiency. Conventional CD4 T cells were sorted as CD4+CD127+ cells. As handled by the study authors: Conventional T cell pools: approximately 1.1x10^5 distinct patient, fewer than 1.5x10^5 donor TCRbeta sequences. Profiled with immunoSEQ multiplex PCR; TCRdb holds only in-frame clones, not every one. The DNA gave D and trimming, while V, J and clone size come from that table. The table lists some 20,000 clones, 95% to 98% of them singletons. Germline V gene sequence: CDR1 ENHRY, CDR2 SYGVKD. CDR3 length: 13 residues. V shed 6 bases and J 7 bases; nucleotides not matched to a gene: 6. Study-level findings and limits: Of a few thousand shared Treg TCRbeta sequences, about 32% were healthy-only, over 7% patient-only. About 31% of healthy-donor shared Treg TCRbeta sequences appeared in patient Tconv cells.

This TCR was sampled from a human donor with AIRE deficiency. Sample: conventional CD4+ T cells sorted from PBMCs. This chain connects TRBV10-3 to TRBJ1-1, with 9 bases aligning to TRBD1. CDR3 sequence (DNA): TGTGCCATCAGGGGACAGGGAGGAGATGAAGCTTTCTTT. Its translation is CAIRGQGGDEAFF.